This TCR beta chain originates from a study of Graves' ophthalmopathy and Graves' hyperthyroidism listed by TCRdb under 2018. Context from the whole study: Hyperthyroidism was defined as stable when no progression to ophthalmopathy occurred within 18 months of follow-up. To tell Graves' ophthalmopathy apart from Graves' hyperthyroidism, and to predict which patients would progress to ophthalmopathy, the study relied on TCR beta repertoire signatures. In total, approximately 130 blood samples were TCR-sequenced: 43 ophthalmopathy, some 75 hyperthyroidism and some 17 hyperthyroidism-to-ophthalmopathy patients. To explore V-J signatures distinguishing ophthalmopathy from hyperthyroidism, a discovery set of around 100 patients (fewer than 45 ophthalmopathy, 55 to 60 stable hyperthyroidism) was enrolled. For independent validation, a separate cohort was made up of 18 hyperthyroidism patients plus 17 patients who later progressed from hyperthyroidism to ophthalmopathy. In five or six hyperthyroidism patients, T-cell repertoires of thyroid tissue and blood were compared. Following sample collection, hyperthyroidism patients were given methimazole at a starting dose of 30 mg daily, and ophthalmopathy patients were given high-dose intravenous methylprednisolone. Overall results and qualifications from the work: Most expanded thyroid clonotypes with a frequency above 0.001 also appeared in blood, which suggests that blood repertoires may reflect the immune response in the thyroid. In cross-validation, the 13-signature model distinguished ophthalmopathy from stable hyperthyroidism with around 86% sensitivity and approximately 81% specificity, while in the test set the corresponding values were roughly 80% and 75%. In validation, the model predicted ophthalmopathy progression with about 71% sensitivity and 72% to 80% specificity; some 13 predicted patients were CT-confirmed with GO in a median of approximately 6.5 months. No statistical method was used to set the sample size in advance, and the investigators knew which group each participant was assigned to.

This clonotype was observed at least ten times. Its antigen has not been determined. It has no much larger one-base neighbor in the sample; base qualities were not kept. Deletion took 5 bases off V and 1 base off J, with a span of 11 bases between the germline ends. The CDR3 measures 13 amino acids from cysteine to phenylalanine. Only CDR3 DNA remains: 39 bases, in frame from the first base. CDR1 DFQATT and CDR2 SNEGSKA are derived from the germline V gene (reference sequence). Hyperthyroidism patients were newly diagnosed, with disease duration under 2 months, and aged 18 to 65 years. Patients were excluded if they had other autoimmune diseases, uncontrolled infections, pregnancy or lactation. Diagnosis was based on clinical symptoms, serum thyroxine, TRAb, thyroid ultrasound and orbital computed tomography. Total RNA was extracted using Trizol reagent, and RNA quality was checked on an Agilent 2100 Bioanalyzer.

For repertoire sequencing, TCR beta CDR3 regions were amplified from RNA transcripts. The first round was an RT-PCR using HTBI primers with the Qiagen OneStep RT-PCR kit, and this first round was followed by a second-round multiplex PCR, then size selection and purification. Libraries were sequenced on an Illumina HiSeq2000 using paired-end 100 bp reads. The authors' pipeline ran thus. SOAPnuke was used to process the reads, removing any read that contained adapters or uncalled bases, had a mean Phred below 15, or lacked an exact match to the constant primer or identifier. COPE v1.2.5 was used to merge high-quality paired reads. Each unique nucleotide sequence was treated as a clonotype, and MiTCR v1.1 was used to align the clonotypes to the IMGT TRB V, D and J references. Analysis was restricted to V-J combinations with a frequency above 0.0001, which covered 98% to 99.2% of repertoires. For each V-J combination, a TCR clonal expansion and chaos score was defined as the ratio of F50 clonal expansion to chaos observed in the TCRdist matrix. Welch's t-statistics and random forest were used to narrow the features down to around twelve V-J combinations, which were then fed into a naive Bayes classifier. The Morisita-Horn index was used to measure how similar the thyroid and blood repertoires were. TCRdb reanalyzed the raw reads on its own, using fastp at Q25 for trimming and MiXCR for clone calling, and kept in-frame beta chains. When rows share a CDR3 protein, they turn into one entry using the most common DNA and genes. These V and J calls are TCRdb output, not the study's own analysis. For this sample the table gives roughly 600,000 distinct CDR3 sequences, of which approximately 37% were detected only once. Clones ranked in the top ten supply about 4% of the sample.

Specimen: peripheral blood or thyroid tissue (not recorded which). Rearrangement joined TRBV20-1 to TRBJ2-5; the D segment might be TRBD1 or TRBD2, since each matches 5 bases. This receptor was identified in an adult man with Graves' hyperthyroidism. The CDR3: CSAANGAQETQYF. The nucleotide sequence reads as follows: TGCAGTGCTGCAAACGGGGCCCAAGAGACCCAGTACTTC.